Below are 18 T cell receptor beta chains sequenced from a single sample in a study of siplizumab effects on memory and regulatory T cells. Measured with immunoSEQ multiplex PCR; TCRdb has only the in-frame clones, and not every one. Found here are around 82,000 clones, around 93% of them singletons; the top ten hold less than 5.5%. The sequenced sample was CD8+ T cells sorted from blood. These receptors all come from a human donor in good health.

The V and J genes are TRBV6-5 and TRBJ2-7; D gene ambiguous. Germline V lookup: CDR1 MNHEY, CDR2 SVGAGI. This CDR3 is built from 11 residues. V gave up 2 bases and J gave up 5 bases, with 4 bases separating them. The CDR3 spells CASSYSNEQYF. The CDR3 DNA follows: TGTGCCAGCAGTTACAGCAACGAGCAGTACTTC.

The rearrangement links TRBV4-3 to TRBJ1-3; tentatively, D is TRBD1 (5 bases). The CDR3 has 15 amino acids. The germline V gene has CDR1 LGHNA and CDR2 YSLEER. V was clipped by 1 base and J by 4 bases, with 11 bases between them. The CDR3 nucleotides read TGCGCCAGCAGCCAAGGGACCGGGGACGGAAACACCATATATTTT. Translated, it gives CASSQGTGDGNTIYF.

This chain links TRBV7-2 with TRBJ2-3, with 12 bases identical to TRBD2. The CDR3 is 16 amino acids. Germline trimming cut 5 bases from V and 4 bases from J; bases unmatched to any gene: 7. Germline V gives CDR1 SGHTA, CDR2 FQGNSA. The CDR3 here is CASSPLGLAGADTQYF. CDR3 DNA sequence: TGTGCCAGCAGCCCACTGGGACTAGCGGGCGCAGATACGCAGTATTTT.

This chain connects TRBV15 to TRBJ1-6, with D perhaps TRBD1 (5 bases). The CDR3 runs 15 residues. V was shortened by 1 base and J by 7 bases, with 11 bases between the two germline ends. Germline CDR1 and CDR2: LNHNV and YYDKDF (reference sequence). The CDR3 spells CATSRGQIENSPLHF. CDR3 DNA: TGTGCCACCAGCAGAGGACAGATAGAAAATTCACCCCTCCACTTT.

The chain combines TRBV12-5 with TRBJ2-7, with D possibly TRBD2 on 6 matching bases. Germline V CDR1 and CDR2: LGHNT, FRNRAP. The CDR3 covers 13 residues. Trimming removed 9 bases from V and 0 bases from J, with 12 bases in between. This CDR3 is CARRLVSSYEQYF. The CDR3 DNA sequence: TGTGCTAGACGACTAGTCAGCTCCTACGAGCAGTACTTC. The whole variable domain, filled in from reference TRBV12-5 and TRBJ2-7, reads DARVTQTPRHKVTEMGQEVTMRCQPILGHNTVFWYRQTMMQGLELLAYFRNRAPLDDSGMPKDRFSAEMPDATLATLKIQPSEPRDSAVYFCARRLVSSYEQYFGPGTRLTVT.

The chain carries TRBV27 and TRBJ2-7, with TRBD1 as a possible D gene (6 bases). Germline CDR1 reads MNHEY; CDR2 reads SMNVEV (reference sequence). Trimming pared 8 bases from V and 0 bases from J, leaving 20 bases between. The CDR3 covers 16 residues. This CDR3 is CASAGFNRASSYEQYF. DNA of the CDR3: TGTGCCAGCGCAGGGTTTAACAGGGCTAGCTCCTACGAGCAGTACTTC.

The rearrangement joins TRBV19 to TRBJ1-5; TRBD1 is a possible D gene (5 bases). From germline, CDR1 is LNHDA and CDR2 SQIVND (reference sequence). The CDR3 contains 15 residues. V was clipped by 10 bases and J by 6 bases, with 22 bases between them. The CDR3 region has the DNA TGTGCCACTAAAACCGGGTGGGGGAGTGGTCAGCCCCAGCATTTT. Translation gives CATKTGWGSGQPQHF.

The chain links TRBV4-1 to TRBJ2-3; TRBD1 matches 7 bases. V shed 3 bases, J shed 4 bases, and the junction held 4 bases outside the gene matches. There are 14 residues in the CDR3. From germline, CDR1 is MGHRA and CDR2 YSYEKL. CDR3 coding DNA: TGCGCCAGCAGCCATCCTACAGGGGCAGATACGCAGTATTTT. Amino acids: CASSHPTGADTQYF.

This rearrangement joins TRBV28 to TRBJ2-3, with D possibly TRBD1 on 6 matching bases. Germline V CDR1 and CDR2: MDHEN, SYDVKM. CDR3 length: 15 residues. V was pared by 5 bases and J by 2 bases, with 14 bases between. CDR3: CASSPRTGSTDTQYF. CDR3 in DNA: TGTGCCAGCAGTCCTCGAACAGGGTCCACAGATACGCAGTATTTT.

The V call is TRBV7-3, the J call TRBJ1-1, with D possibly TRBD1 on 6 matching bases. CDR3 length: 15 residues. The V end lost 4 bases, the J end lost 0 bases, and 12 bases lay between the germline ends. Germline V gene data show CDR1 as SGHTA and CDR2 as FQGTGA. CDR3 protein: CASSSGASMNTEAFF. Here the CDR3 DNA reads TGTGCCAGCAGCTCGGGGGCGTCCATGAACACTGAAGCTTTCTTT.

The chain has TRBV4-1 and TRBJ2-7; 10 nucleotides match TRBD1. This CDR3 comprises 14 residues. Trimming cost V 8 bases and J 2 bases; bases outside gene matches: 6. CDR1 is MGHRA, CDR2 YSYEKL, per germline. CDR3 in amino acids: CASQEGQGAYEQYF. DNA for the CDR3: TGCGCCAGCCAAGAAGGACAGGGGGCCTACGAGCAGTACTTC.

The rearrangement joins TRBV7-9 to TRBJ1-3; 7 bases line up with TRBD1. Germline trimming cut 6 bases from V and 8 bases from J; bases unmatched to any gene: 7. Germline CDR1 and CDR2: SEHNR and FQNEAQ (reference sequence). The CDR3 is 13 residues long. CDR3 in amino acids: CASRTGDSHTIYF. DNA for the CDR3: TGTGCCAGCAGAACCGGGGACAGCCACACCATATATTTT.

The chain uses TRBV11-2 and TRBJ2-7; no clear D gene. Germline V gene lookup returns CDR1 SGHAT and CDR2 FQNNGV. The CDR3 has 11 amino acids. Trimming removed 3 bases at V and 9 bases at J, with 9 bases between. CDR3 sequence (DNA): TGTGCCAGCAGCTTGTTGTCGGGGCAGTACTTC. As protein: CASSLLSGQYF.

This rearrangement joins TRBV15 to TRBJ2-1, with D tentatively TRBD1 (5 bases). V lost 0 bases to trimming and J lost 10 bases, with 13 bases between them. CDR1 is LNHNV and CDR2 is YYDKDF in the germline V gene (reference sequence). The CDR3 length is 14 residues. CDR3 sequence (DNA): TGTGCCACCAGCAGAGAGGACCTACCAGGGGAGCAGTTCTTC. Its protein is CATSREDLPGEQFF. Together with reference TRBV15 and TRBJ2-1, the CDR3 gives the full variable domain: DAMVIQNPRYQVTQFGKPVTLSCSQTLNHNVMYWYQQKSSQAPKLLFHYYDKDFNNEADTPDNFQSRRPNTSFCFLDIRSPGLGDTAMYLCATSREDLPGEQFFGPGTRLTVL.

This clone was observed once. This chain links TRBV6-5 with TRBJ2-3; possibly TRBD2 for D (6 bases). The V end lost 2 bases, the J end lost 4 bases, and 13 bases lay between the germline ends. The germline CDR1 and CDR2 sequences are MNHEY and SVGAGI. CDR3 size: 15 residues. The CDR3 DNA is TGTGCCAGCAGTTACGGTGGAGAGCGGGCAGATACGCAGTATTTT. Its translation is CASSYGGERADTQYF.

This clone has a single count. The chain employs TRBV7-9 and TRBJ1-5, with D unresolved. The CDR3 consists of 14 residues. Germline V CDR1 and CDR2: SEHNR, FQNEAQ (reference sequence). V was pared by 4 bases and J by 5 bases, with 12 bases between. CDR3 bases: TGTGCCAGCAGCTGGAGCTTAGATCATCAGCCCCAGCATTTT. This sequence encodes CASSWSLDHQPQHF.

The chain has TRBV7-9 and TRBJ1-1; D may be TRBD1 (6 bases). The CDR3 is made up of 15 amino acids. V lost 5 bases and J lost 1, with 14 bases in between. CDR1 and CDR2 (germline): SEHNR, FQNEAQ (reference sequence). CDR3 sequence (DNA): TGTGCCAGCAGCGGCCAACAGGGCCAGAACACTGAAGCTTTCTTT. Its protein is CASSGQQGQNTEAFF.

The rearrangement joins TRBV4-3 to TRBJ1-2; perhaps TRBD1 as D (6 bases). The germline gives CDR1 LGHNA, CDR2 YSLEER. The CDR3 has 15 amino acids. V lost 2 bases, J lost 4 bases, and 14 bases lay in between. The CDR3 DNA reads as TGCGCCAGCAGCCAAACACGACAGGCGCTCTATGGCTACACCTTC. Translating gives CASSQTRQALYGYTF.